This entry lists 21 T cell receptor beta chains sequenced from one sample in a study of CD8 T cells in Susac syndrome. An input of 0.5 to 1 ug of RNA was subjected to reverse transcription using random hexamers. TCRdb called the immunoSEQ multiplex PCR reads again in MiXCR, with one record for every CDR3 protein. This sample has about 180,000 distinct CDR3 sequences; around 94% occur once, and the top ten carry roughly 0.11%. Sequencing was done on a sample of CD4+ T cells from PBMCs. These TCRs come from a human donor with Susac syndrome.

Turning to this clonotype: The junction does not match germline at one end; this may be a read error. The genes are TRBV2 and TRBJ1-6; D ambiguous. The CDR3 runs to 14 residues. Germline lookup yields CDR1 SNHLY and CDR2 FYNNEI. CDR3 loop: CASREGSYNSPLHF. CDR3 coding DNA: TGTGCCAGCAGGGAAGGGTCCTATAATTCACCCCTCCACTTT.

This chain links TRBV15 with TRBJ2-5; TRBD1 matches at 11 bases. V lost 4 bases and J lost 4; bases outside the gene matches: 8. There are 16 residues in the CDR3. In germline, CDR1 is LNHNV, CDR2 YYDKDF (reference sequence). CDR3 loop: CATSTRTGGLLETQYF. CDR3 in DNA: TGTGCCACCAGCACAAGGACAGGGGGCCTTCTAGAGACCCAGTACTTC.

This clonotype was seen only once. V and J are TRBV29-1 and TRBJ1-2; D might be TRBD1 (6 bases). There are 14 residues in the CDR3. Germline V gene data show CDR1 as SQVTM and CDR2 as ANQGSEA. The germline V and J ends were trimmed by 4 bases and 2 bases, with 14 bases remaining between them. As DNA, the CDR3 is TGCAGCGTTGCGGGTTCCGGGGGCAACTATGGCTACACCTTC. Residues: CSVAGSGGNYGYTF. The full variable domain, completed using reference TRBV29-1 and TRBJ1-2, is SAVISQKPSRDICQRGTSLTIQCQVDSQVTMMFWYRQQPGQSLTLIATANQGSEATYESGFVIDKFPISRPNLTFSTLTVSNMSPEDSSIYLCSVAGSGGNYGYTFGSGTRLTVV.

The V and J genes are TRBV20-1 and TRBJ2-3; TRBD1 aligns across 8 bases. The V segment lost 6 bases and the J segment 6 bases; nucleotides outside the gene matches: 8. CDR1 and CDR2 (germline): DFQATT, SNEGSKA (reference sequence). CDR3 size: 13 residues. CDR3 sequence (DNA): TGCAGTGCGGAACGACAGGGGATGGATACGCAGTATTTT. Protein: CSAERQGMDTQYF.

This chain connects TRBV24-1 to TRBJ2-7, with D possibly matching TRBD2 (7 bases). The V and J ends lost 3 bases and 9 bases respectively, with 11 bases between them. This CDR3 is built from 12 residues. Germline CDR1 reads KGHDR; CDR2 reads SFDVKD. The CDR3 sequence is CATSDPGGRQYF. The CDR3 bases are TGTGCCACCAGTGATCCCGGGGGGCGGCAGTACTTC.

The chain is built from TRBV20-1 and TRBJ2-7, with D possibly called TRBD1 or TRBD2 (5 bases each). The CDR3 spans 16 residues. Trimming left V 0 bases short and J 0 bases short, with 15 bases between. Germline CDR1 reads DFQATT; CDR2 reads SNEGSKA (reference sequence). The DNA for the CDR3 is TGCAGTGCTAGAGATCCATCCGGGACCCGCTCCTACGAGCAGTACTTC. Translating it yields CSARDPSGTRSYEQYF.

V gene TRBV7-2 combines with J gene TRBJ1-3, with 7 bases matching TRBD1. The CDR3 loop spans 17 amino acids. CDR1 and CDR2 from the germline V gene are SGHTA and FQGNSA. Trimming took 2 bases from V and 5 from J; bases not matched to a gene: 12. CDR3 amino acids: CASSLRISAGGRNTIYF. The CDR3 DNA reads TGTGCCAGCAGCTTACGTATTTCGGCAGGGGGTAGAAACACCATATATTTT.

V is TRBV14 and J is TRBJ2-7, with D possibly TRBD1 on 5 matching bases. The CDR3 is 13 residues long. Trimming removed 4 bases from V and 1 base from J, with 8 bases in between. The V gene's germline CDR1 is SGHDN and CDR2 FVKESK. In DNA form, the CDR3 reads TGTGCCAGCAGCCGACAGATTTCCTACGAGCAGTACTTC. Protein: CASSRQISYEQYF.

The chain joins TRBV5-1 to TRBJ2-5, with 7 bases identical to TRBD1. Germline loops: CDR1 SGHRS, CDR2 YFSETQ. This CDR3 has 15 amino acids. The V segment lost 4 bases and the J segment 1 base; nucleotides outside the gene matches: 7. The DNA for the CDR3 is TGCGCCAGCAGCCCAGGGACAGTCACCCAAGAGACCCAGTACTTC. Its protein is CASSPGTVTQETQYF. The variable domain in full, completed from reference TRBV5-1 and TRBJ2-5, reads KAGVTQTPRYLIKTRGQQVTLSCSPISGHRSVSWYQQTPGQGLQFLFEYFSETQRNKGNFPGRFSGRQFSNSRSEMNVSTLELGDSALYLCASSPGTVTQETQYFGPGTRLLVL.

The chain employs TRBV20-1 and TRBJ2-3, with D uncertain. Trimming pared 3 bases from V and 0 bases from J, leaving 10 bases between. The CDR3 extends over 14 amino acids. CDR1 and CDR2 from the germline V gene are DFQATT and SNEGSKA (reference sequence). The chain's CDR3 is CSARLTRSTDTQYF. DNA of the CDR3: TGCAGTGCTAGGTTGACGAGGAGCACAGATACGCAGTATTTT.

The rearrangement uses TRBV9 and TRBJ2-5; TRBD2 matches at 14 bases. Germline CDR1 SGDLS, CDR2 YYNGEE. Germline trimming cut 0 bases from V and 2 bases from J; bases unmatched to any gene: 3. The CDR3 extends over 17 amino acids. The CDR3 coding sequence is TGTGCCAGCAGCGTAGATGGGACTAGCGGGGGACAAGAGACCCAGTACTTC. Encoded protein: CASSVDGTSGGQETQYF.

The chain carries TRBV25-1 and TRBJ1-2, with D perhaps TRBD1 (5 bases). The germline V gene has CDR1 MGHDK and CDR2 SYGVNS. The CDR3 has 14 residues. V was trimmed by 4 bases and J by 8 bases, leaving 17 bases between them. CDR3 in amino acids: CASSAAYRSSGYTF. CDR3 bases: TGTGCCAGCAGTGCGGCTTACAGGAGCTCCGGCTACACCTTC.

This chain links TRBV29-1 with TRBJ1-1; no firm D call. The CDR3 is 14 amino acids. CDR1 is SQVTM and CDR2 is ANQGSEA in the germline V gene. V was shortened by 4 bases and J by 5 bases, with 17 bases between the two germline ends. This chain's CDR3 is CSVVRSAGGTEAFF. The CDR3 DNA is TGCAGCGTTGTTCGTTCGGCCGGAGGGACTGAAGCTTTCTTT.

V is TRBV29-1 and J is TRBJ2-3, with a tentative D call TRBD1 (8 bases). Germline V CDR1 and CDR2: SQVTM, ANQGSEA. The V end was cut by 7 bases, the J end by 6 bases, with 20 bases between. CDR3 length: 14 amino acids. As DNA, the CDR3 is TGCAGCGGTTCACAGGGGGGGTTCCTCGATACGCAGTATTTT. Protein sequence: CSGSQGGFLDTQYF.

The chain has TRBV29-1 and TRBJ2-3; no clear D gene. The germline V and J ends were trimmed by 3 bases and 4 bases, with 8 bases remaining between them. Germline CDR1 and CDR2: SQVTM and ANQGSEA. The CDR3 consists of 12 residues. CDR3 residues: CSVEAASDTQYF. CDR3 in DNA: TGCAGCGTTGAGGCGGCCTCAGATACGCAGTATTTT.

CDR3 DNA: TGTGCCAGCAGCCCCTCGGGCGGACTAGCCAAAAACATTCAGTACTTC. Its translation: CASSPSGGLAKNIQYF. The chain couples TRBV3-1 to TRBJ2-4; D might be TRBD2 (5 bases). CDR1 is LGHDT and CDR2 is YNNKEL in the germline V gene (reference sequence). The CDR3 consists of 16 residues. Trimming took off 4 bases at V and 0 bases at J, with 13 bases between the two ends. Looking up the rest from reference TRBV3-1 and TRBJ2-4 gives the full variable domain: DTAVSQTPKYLVTQMGNDKSIKCEQNLGHDTMYWYKQDSKKFLKIMFSYNNKELIINETVPNRFSPKSPDKAHLNLHINSLELGDSAVYFCASSPSGGLAKNIQYFGAGTRLSVL.

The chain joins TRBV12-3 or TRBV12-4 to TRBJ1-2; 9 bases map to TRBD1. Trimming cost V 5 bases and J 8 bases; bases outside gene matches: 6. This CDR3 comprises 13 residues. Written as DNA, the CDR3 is TGTGCCAGCAGTCAACAGGGGGCGCGGGGCTACACCTTC. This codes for CASSQQGARGYTF.

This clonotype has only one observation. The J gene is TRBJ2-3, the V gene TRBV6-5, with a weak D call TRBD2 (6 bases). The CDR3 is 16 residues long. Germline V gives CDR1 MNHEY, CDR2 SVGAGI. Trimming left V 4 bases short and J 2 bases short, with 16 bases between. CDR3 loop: CASSSLRAGNTDTQYF. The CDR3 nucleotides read TGTGCCAGCAGTTCCCTTCGGGCGGGGAACACAGATACGCAGTATTTT.

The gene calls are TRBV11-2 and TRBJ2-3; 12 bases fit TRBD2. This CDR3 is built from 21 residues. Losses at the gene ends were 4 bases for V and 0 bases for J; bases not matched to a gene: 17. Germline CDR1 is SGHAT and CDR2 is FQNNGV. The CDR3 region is CASSSPARLAGGPYSTDTQYF. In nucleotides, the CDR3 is TGTGCCAGCAGCTCCCCGGCGCGGCTAGCGGGGGGGCCGTATAGCACAGATACGCAGTATTTT. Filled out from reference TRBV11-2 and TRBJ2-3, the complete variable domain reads EAGVAQSPRYKIIEKRQSVAFWCNPISGHATLYWYQQILGQGPKLLIQFQNNGVVDDSQLPKDRFSAERLKGVDSTLKIQPAKLEDSAVYLCASSSPARLAGGPYSTDTQYFGPGTRLTVL.

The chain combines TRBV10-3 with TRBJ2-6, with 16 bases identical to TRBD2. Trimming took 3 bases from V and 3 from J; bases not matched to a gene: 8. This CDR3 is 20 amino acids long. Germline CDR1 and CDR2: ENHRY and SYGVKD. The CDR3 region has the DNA TGTGCCATCAGTGACCCCGGGACTAGCGGGGGGGCTGGTGGGGCCAACGTCCTGACTTTC. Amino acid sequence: CAISDPGTSGGAGGANVLTF.

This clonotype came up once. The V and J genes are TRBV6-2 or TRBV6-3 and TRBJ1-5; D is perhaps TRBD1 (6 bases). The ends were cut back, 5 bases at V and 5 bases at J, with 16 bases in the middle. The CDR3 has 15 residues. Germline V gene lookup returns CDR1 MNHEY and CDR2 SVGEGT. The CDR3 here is CASSTSSRGDQPQHF. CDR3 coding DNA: TGTGCCAGCAGTACCTCGAGCAGGGGCGATCAGCCCCAGCATTTT.